This is a list of T cell receptor beta chains from one sample in a study of T cell responses to AZD1222 COVID-19 vaccine. Clones were sequenced by immunoSEQ multiplex PCR, and TCRdb holds only the in-frame ones, with some missing. The sample shows 100,000 to 150,000 clones, 88% of them seen only once. The sample consisted of peripheral blood, taken on day 0 of AZD1222 vaccination. The origin of the receptors is an adult in good health. Each CDR3 is given with its conserved first and last residue. D genes are given only for firm matches. Clone size is not always given. Where it is, it says once, few, many or a class for expanded clones.

TRBV10-1	TRBD1	16	TRBJ2-5	.	TGCGCCAGCAGTGATACTTCGGCGACAGGGTCGGAGACCCAGTACTTC	CASSDTSATGSETQYF
TRBV19	TRBD2	16	TRBJ2-7	.	TGTGCCAGTAGTCTCCGGGGGGAGGGGCCATCCTACGAGCAGTACTTC	CASSLRGEGPSYEQYF
TRBV6-2/TRBV6-3	TRBD2	19	TRBJ2-2	.	TGTGCCAGCAGTTACATCGTGACTAGCGGGAGCTGGTTTACCGGGGAGCTGTTTTTT	CASSYIVTSGSWFTGELFF
TRBV28	.	15	TRBJ1-4	.	TGTGCCAGCAGTCTCCAGGGATTAACTAATGAAAAACTGTTTTTT	CASSLQGLTNEKLFF
TRBV6-6	TRBD1	15	TRBJ1-1	.	TGTGCCAGCAGTCCCCGACAGGGTATGGGAACTGAAGCTTTCTTT	CASSPRQGMGTEAFF
TRBV2	.	12	TRBJ2-1	.	TGTGCCAGCAGTGGGGAGGACCTCATACAGTTCTTC	CASSGEDLIQFF
TRBV5-4	.	14	TRBJ1-1	few	TGTGCCAGCAGCTTGCCCAGGGTAGGGACTGAAGCTTTCTTT	CASSLPRVGTEAFF
TRBV29-1	.	15	TRBJ1-1	.	TGCAGCGTTGACGGGGGGAGGGGAGTGAACACTGAAGCTTTCTTT	CSVDGGRGVNTEAFF
TRBV5-4	.	13	TRBJ1-1	.	TGTGCCAGCAGTTCATATGTGGGCACTGAAGCTTTCTTT	CASSSYVGTEAFF
TRBV7-2	.	18	TRBJ2-2	.	TGTGCCAGCAGCTTAGTTGGACTCCGCTTCGCGAACACCGGGGAGCTGTTTTTT	CASSLVGLRFANTGELFF
TRBV19	TRBD1	15	TRBJ1-2	.	TGTGCCAGTAGCCGGGGACAGTCCCTCCCGAGTGGCTACACCTTC	CASSRGQSLPSGYTF
TRBV19	TRBD1	15	TRBJ2-3	.	TGTGCCAGTAGTATGCCACAGGGGAGCACAGATACGCAGTATTTT	CASSMPQGSTDTQYF
TRBV7-8	.	18	TRBJ2-3	.	TGTGCCAGCAGCTTAGCGGTGTGGACGGAAAAAGACACAGATACGCAGTATTTT	CASSLAVWTEKDTDTQYF
TRBV5-4	.	14	TRBJ2-7	.	TGTGCCAGCAGCTTGCGCCTTGGGACCTACGAGCAGTACTTC	CASSLRLGTYEQYF
TRBV19	TRBD1	16	TRBJ1-5	.	TGTGCCAGTAGTCTCGGGACAGGGGGCGGCAATCAGCCCCAGCATTTT	CASSLGTGGGNQPQHF
TRBV7-8	TRBD2	16	TRBJ2-1	.	TGTGCCAGCAGCTTAGCGGTGGCGGGAGCTTACAATGAGCAGTTCTTC	CASSLAVAGAYNEQFF
TRBV7-6	TRBD1	15	TRBJ1-6	.	TGTGCCAGCAGCATACACAGGGGATATAATTCACCCCTCCACTTT	CASSIHRGYNSPLHF
TRBV18	.	15	TRBJ1-5	.	TGTGCCAGCTCACCGTCACAGAATAGCAATCAGCCCCAGCATTTT	CASSPSQNSNQPQHF
TRBV7-3	.	17	TRBJ2-2	.	TGTGCCAGCAGCCCCCCCCCGGGCACCTCGAACACCGGGGAGCTGTTTTTT	CASSPPPGTSNTGELFF
TRBV19	.	14	TRBJ1-2	.	TGTGCCAGTAGTATTGAGGGCCGGATTAGGGATTCAACCTTC	CASSIEGRIRDSTF
TRBV5-4	.	15	TRBJ2-1	.	TGTGCCAGCAGCTTGGGTATACATCCATACAATGAGCAGTTCTTC	CASSLGIHPYNEQFF
TRBV27	.	15	TRBJ2-5	.	TGTGCCAGCAGTGGAACGACAGGAAACCAAGAGACCCAGTACTTC	CASSGTTGNQETQYF
TRBV7-2	TRBD2	16	TRBJ2-7	.	TGTGCCAGCAGCTTAGGAGCAAGCGGGAGTGTGTACGAGCAGTACTTC	CASSLGASGSVYEQYF
TRBV14	.	13	TRBJ1-2	.	TGTGCCAGCAGCCAGGGCACCAACTATGGCTACACCTTC	CASSQGTNYGYTF
TRBV4-1	.	15	TRBJ2-7	.	TGCGCCAGCAGCCAAGCGCCGGGACCTCACTACGAGCAGTACTTC	CASSQAPGPHYEQYF
TRBV7-2	.	15	TRBJ2-2	.	TGTGCCAGCAGCACCCGACAGGCCGGCCCCGGGGAGCTGTTTTTT	CASSTRQAGPGELFF
TRBV6-1	.	14	TRBJ2-1	.	TGTGCCAGCAGTGAAGGGGGGAGTAGAAATGAGCAGTTCTTC	CASSEGGSRNEQFF
TRBV11-2	.	16	TRBJ1-2	once	TGTGCCAGCAGCTTAGTAGGTTCGGGGGCGTACTATGGCTACACCTTC	CASSLVGSGAYYGYTF
TRBV7-9	.	15	TRBJ2-7	.	TGTGCCAGCAGCTTCTCCGTGGGCCGGGGTGGCGAGCAGTACTTC	CASSFSVGRGGEQYF
TRBV5-4	.	13	TRBJ1-4	.	TGTGCCAGCAGTTTCGGGGGTTCAGGCCCCCTGTTTTTT	CASSFGGSGPLFF
TRBV7-9	.	13	TRBJ1-4	.	TGTGCCAGCAGCCTGACGCAGAATGAAAAACTGTTTTTT	CASSLTQNEKLFF
TRBV7-3	.	12	TRBJ2-3	.	TGTGCCAGCAGCTCGTACGGAGATACGCAGTATTTT	CASSSYGDTQYF
TRBV5-4	.	17	TRBJ1-1	.	TGTGCCAGCAGCTTGGGGGCCCAACTTGTAGCGAACACTGAAGCTTTCTTT	CASSLGAQLVANTEAFF
TRBV9	TRBD2	20	TRBJ2-3	.	TGTGCCAGCAGCGACCCGGCGGGGGCGGGGGGGCCTTCGTCCACAGATACGCAGTATTTT	CASSDPAGAGGPSSTDTQYF
TRBV7-9	.	15	TRBJ2-3	.	TGTGCCAGCAGCGAACTAGGGGCCCTAGCAGATACGCAGTATTTT	CASSELGALADTQYF
TRBV7-9	TRBD1	16	TRBJ2-4	.	TGTGCCAGCAGCTTGACAGGGGCAATAGCCAAAAACATTCAGTACTTC	CASSLTGAIAKNIQYF
TRBV10-1	.	15	TRBJ2-7	.	TGCGCCAGCAGTCCCGGCACGCTCGGCGCCTACGAGCAGTACTTC	CASSPGTLGAYEQYF
TRBV12-5	.	16	TRBJ1-1	.	TGTGCTAGTGGTTTGGTAGGGGGGCGGGGTACCACTGAAGCTTTCTTT	CASGLVGGRGTTEAFF
TRBV28	.	14	TRBJ2-7	.	TGTGCCATCCAACGCAGGGTTCGCGGCCAGGAGCAGTACTTC	CAIQRRVRGQEQYF
TRBV6-5	.	11	TRBJ2-2	once	TGTGCCAGCCGAATTCCCGGGGAGCTGTTTTTT	CASRIPGELFF
TRBV27	.	15	TRBJ1-2	.	TGTGCCAGCAGTTTAAACCCAGGGAATGGCTATGGCTACACCTTC	CASSLNPGNGYGYTF
TRBV2	TRBD1	14	TRBJ2-5	.	TGTGCCAGCAGTGACGACAGGGGAGTGGAGACCCAGTACTTC	CASSDDRGVETQYF
TRBV19	TRBD1	13	TRBJ2-3	.	TGTGCCACGACAGGGGGCATTACAGATACGCAGTATTTT	CATTGGITDTQYF
TRBV19	TRBD1	13	TRBJ1-5	.	TGTGCCAGTATAGGGACAGACACAGTACCCCAGCATTTT	CASIGTDTVPQHF
TRBV5-1	TRBD1	13	TRBJ2-7	.	TGCGCCAGCAGCCCCCGGACAGGGTACGAGCAGTACTTC	CASSPRTGYEQYF
TRBV6-5	.	15	TRBJ1-1	.	TGTGCCAGCAGTTACTCGGTGGGTCAAGGCACTGAAGCTTTCTTT	CASSYSVGQGTEAFF
TRBV12-5	TRBD2	21	TRBJ2-2	.	TGTGCTAGTGGTTTGGTATGGGGAGGACTAGCGGGAGCCGAGAGGACCGGGGAGCTGTTTTTT	CASGLVWGGLAGAERTGELFF
TRBV7-3	.	16	TRBJ2-1	.	TGTGCCAGCAGCCCGCAGGGCCTGCGCCTCAGCAATGAGCAGTTCTTC	CASSPQGLRLSNEQFF
TRBV6-6	.	12	TRBJ2-1	.	TGTGCCAGCAGTTATAGAGCCAATGAGCAGTTCTTC	CASSYRANEQFF
TRBV5-1	.	15	TRBJ2-5	.	TGCGCCAGCAGCTTGAGGGGTGGGGAGGTAGAGACCCAGTACTTC	CASSLRGGEVETQYF
TRBV27	.	13	TRBJ2-7	few	TGTGCCAGCCGCTCCCGGGGGCGGAAGGAGCAGTACTTC	CASRSRGRKEQYF
TRBV7-6	TRBD1	15	TRBJ1-4	.	TGTGCCAGCAGCTTAGCGGGGACAGGGAGGCGGAAACTGTTTTTT	CASSLAGTGRRKLFF
TRBV11-2	TRBD2	16	TRBJ2-2	.	TGTGCCAGCAGACTCAGAGCGGGGGAGAACACCGGGGAGCTGTTTTTT	CASRLRAGENTGELFF
TRBV9	.	14	TRBJ2-5	few	TGTGCCAGCAGCGCCGGGGGTCTTGAAGAGACCCAGTACTTC	CASSAGGLEETQYF
TRBV30	.	13	TRBJ2-7	.	TGTGCCTGGAGTACGGGGCCCATCGGCGAGCAGTACTTC	CAWSTGPIGEQYF
TRBV10-1	.	14	TRBJ1-1	once	TGCGCCAGCAGTGAGAACAGGGCGAACACTGAAGCTTTCTTT	CASSENRANTEAFF
TRBV28	.	14	TRBJ2-7	.	TGTGCCAGCAGTCCCCCCCCCGAGACCTACGAGCAGTACTTC	CASSPPPETYEQYF